The rows below give T cell receptor beta chains drawn from one sample of a study of cytomegalovirus exposure and HLA in healthy donors. Here immunoSEQ multiplex PCR was the method, and the copy in TCRdb shows in-frame clones only, minus some. The repertoire holds 90,000 to 100,000 clones, with about two thirds as singletons. Input material: PBMCs. These receptors were collected from a boy under 18 in good health and CMV-seropositive. Each CDR3 is given with its conserved first and last residue.

j_call v_call cdr3_aa
TRBJ2-3 TRBV4-3 CASSQDSLAGFTDTQYF
TRBJ2-3 TRBV14 CASSHPKLAGGPRTDTQYF
TRBJ1-1 TRBV4-3 CASSQANRGRPAFF
TRBJ2-7 TRBV6-6 CASSYLAGGPHEQYF
TRBJ1-2 TRBV4-1 CASSQGGLTYGYTF
TRBJ2-4 TRBV4-1 CASSQVKSPDIQYF
TRBJ2-1 TRBV28 CASSSGQGPYNEQFF
TRBJ2-3 TRBV4-1 CASSLFTRLAGGTDTQYF
TRBJ1-1 TRBV5-4 CASSREPGFEAFF
TRBJ2-7 TRBV29-1 CSVEGQGLYEQYF
TRBJ1-1 TRBV29-1 CSVGRDSAEAFF
TRBJ2-3 TRBV7-6 CASSFRGSTDTQYF
TRBJ2-1 TRBV29-1 CSLGQGFGEQFF
TRBJ2-3 TRBV2 CATATGGSFSDTQYF
TRBJ2-3 TRBV29-1 CSVVNGRGDTQYF
- TRBV10-2 CASSPGGAYEQYF
TRBJ2-7 TRBV5-4 CASSLLPRHEQYF
TRBJ2-4 TRBV29-1 CSVIDRGLPKNIQYF
TRBJ1-4 TRBV5-6 CASSLERDRRFNEKLFF
TRBJ2-7 TRBV5-1 CASSLGQVYEQYF
TRBJ1-2 TRBV6-1 CASSPGQTIYGYTF
TRBJ2-1 TRBV5-1 CASSQTPGQGSNEQFF
TRBJ2-7 TRBV6-6 CASSIGSSQGIYEQYF
TRBJ1-1 TRBV2 CAGTTGPGTEAFF
TRBJ2-5 TRBV10-3 CAISESDRRETQYF
TRBJ1-1 TRBV27 CASSAQRVNTEAFF
TRBJ2-7 TRBV7-2 CASSRDIGLAGTTYEQYF
TRBJ1-4 TRBV5-1 CASSLDGAGQLNEKLFF